The 25 T cell receptor beta chains in this list originate from one sample, sequenced in a study of T cell changes during pregnancy in multiple sclerosis. Only in-frame clones appear in the TCRdb table, and some are missing; sequencing was by immunoSEQ multiplex PCR. Here the sample spans tens of thousands of clones, 85% to 95% being singletons. Sequences were derived from CD8+ T cells from peripheral blood mononuclear cells, sampled in the third trimester of pregnancy. These receptors all come from a female donor with multiple sclerosis, enrolled in a pregnancy study.

Worth noting for this clone: Other DNA sequences from this sample encode an identical CDR3 as well. The chain couples TRBV23-1 to TRBJ1-5; 8 nucleotides agree with TRBD1. TRBV23-1 is an ORF; its function is uncertain. V was clipped by 9 bases and J by 4 bases; unmatched bases: 8. CDR3 length equals 14 residues. The CDR3 nucleotides are TGCGCCAGTAGTAGACAGGGGACAAATCAGCCCCAGCATTTT. Translating gives CASSRQGTNQPQHF.

The chain joins TRBV4-1 to TRBJ2-7; TRBD2 is a possible D gene (6 bases). Deletions cut 5 bases from V and 3 bases from J, with 17 bases between. The CDR3 runs to 15 residues. Germline V CDR1 and CDR2: MGHRA, YSYEKL. The CDR3: CASSTLGGGGYEQYF. In DNA, the CDR3 is TGCGCCAGCAGCACCCTGGGAGGAGGAGGCTACGAGCAGTACTTC.

The chain combines TRBV7-9 with TRBJ2-7; D may be TRBD1 (6 bases). CDR1 is SEHNR, CDR2 FQNEAQ, per germline (reference sequence). This CDR3 region has 15 residues. V was clipped by 5 bases and J by 4 bases, with 18 bases between them. In DNA, the CDR3 is TGTGCCAGCAGCGCTGGGTCAGGGGTGGAGTACGAGCAGTACTTC. Its translation: CASSAGSGVEYEQYF. Using reference TRBV7-9 and TRBJ2-7 for the parts outside the CDR3, the full variable domain is DTGVSQNPRHKITKRGQNVTFRCDPISEHNRLYWYRQTLGQGPEFLTYFQNEAQLEKSRLLSDRFSAERPKGSFSTLEIQRTEQGDSAMYLCASSAGSGVEYEQYFGPGTRLTVT.

This rearrangement joins TRBV5-4 to TRBJ2-5; D is possibly TRBD2 (6 bases). V was pared by 2 bases and J by 5 bases, with 19 bases between. CDR1 and CDR2 from the germline V gene are SGHNT and YYREEE (reference sequence). CDR3 size: 16 residues. CDR3 DNA sequence: TGTGCCAGCAGCTTCCGCCGGGAACGGAGGGAGGAGACCCAGTACTTC. Translation gives CASSFRRERREETQYF.

The chain uses TRBV27 and TRBJ2-1; D might be TRBD1 (6 bases). Per the germline V gene, CDR1 is MNHEY and CDR2 is SMNVEV (reference sequence). The CDR3 loop spans 14 amino acids. V was trimmed by 0 bases and J by 7 bases, leaving 10 bases between them. The CDR3 DNA follows: TGTGCCAGCAGTTTATCCTCCAGGGGAAATGAGCAGTTCTTC. Its translation: CASSLSSRGNEQFF.

The chain employs TRBV19 and TRBJ1-2; 9 bases are a match to TRBD1. The germline V gene encodes CDR1 LNHDA and CDR2 SQIVND (reference sequence). V shed 3 bases and J 5 bases; nucleotides not matched to a gene: 10. This CDR3 contains 16 residues. In DNA, the CDR3 is TGTGCCAGTAGTATTGTCTTGGGGACAGGGATTTATGGCTACACCTTC. The encoded protein is CASSIVLGTGIYGYTF.

The chain is built from TRBV6-1 and TRBJ1-2; TRBD1 matches at 7 bases. The CDR3 contains 16 residues. The germline V gene has CDR1 MNHNS and CDR2 SASEGT. V dropped 2 bases and J dropped 5; count of bases not matched to a gene: 11. CDR3 protein: CASSEIQGRGEYGYTF. The CDR3 nucleotides are TGTGCCAGCAGTGAAATCCAGGGCAGGGGGGAGTATGGCTACACCTTC.

The chain has TRBV30 and TRBJ2-3, with TRBD1 as a possible D gene (6 bases). V lost 8 bases and J lost 2, with 17 bases in between. This CDR3 is 14 amino acids long. Germline CDR1 and CDR2: GTSNPN and SVGIG (reference sequence). CDR3: CAGTADSNTDTQYF. The CDR3 DNA reads as TGTGCCGGAACCGCGGACAGCAACACAGATACGCAGTATTTT.

The chain recombines TRBV7-9 with TRBJ2-3; 7 bases line up with TRBD1. V was clipped by 2 bases and J by 7 bases; unmatched bases: 6. Germline V gives CDR1 SEHNR, CDR2 FQNEAQ (reference sequence). The CDR3 has 14 amino acids. CDR3 loop: CASSLSRDRYTQYF. CDR3 coding DNA: TGTGCCAGCAGCTTATCCCGGGACAGATATACGCAGTATTTT.

The chain carries TRBV4-2 and TRBJ2-3; D is unclear. The V end was cut by 5 bases, the J end by 1 base, with 4 bases between. CDR3 size: 12 residues. Germline V CDR1 and CDR2: LGHNA, YNFKEQ. This chain's CDR3 is CASSTGTDTQYF. For the CDR3, the DNA is TGTGCCAGCAGCACGGGCACAGATACGCAGTATTTT.

V usage is TRBV29-1 and J usage is TRBJ2-4, with a possible D match to TRBD1 (5 bases). Germline CDR1 reads SQVTM; CDR2 reads ANQGSEA. This CDR3 region has 15 residues. Trimming took off 6 bases at V and 0 bases at J, with 15 bases between the two ends. This CDR3 reads CSVWTTDLAKNIQYF. As DNA, the CDR3 is TGCAGCGTCTGGACAACCGACCTAGCCAAAAACATTCAGTACTTC.

V and J are TRBV27 and TRBJ2-2, with D maybe TRBD2 (5 bases). V was cut by 0 bases and J by 5 bases, with 7 bases left in between. The CDR3 loop spans 14 amino acids. Germline V gene data show CDR1 as MNHEY and CDR2 as SMNVEV (reference sequence). The CDR3 nucleotides are TGTGCCAGCAGTTTATCCCGGGGAACCGGGGAGCTGTTTTTT. It codes for CASSLSRGTGELFF.

The rearrangement links TRBV5-6 to TRBJ2-7, with D uncertain. V lost 0 bases to trimming and J lost 2 bases, with 3 bases between them. This CDR3 is built from 12 residues. Germline assignment: CDR1 SGHDT and CDR2 YYEEEE. CDR3 DNA sequence: TGTGCCAGCAGCTTGGGAGCCTACGAGCAGTACTTC. Translating gives CASSLGAYEQYF.

This clone has just one count. This chain links TRBV19 with TRBJ2-7; D may be TRBD1 (6 bases). V gave up 6 bases and J gave up 2 bases, with 17 bases separating them. The length of the CDR3 is 15 residues. Germline CDR1 LNHDA, CDR2 SQIVND (reference sequence). The CDR3 region is CASSPLQGIPYEQYF. The CDR3 DNA reads TGTGCCAGTAGCCCATTACAGGGAATCCCCTACGAGCAGTACTTC.

There are a few counts of this clone. V is TRBV28 and J is TRBJ2-7; unclear D gene. Looked up from germline, CDR1 is MDHEN and CDR2 is SYDVKM. The ends were cut back, 3 bases at V and 6 bases at J, with 6 bases in the middle. The CDR3 covers 11 residues. CDR3 DNA sequence: TGTGCCAGCAGTTTCGAGGTCGAGCAGTACTTC. It is translated as CASSFEVEQYF.

The chain employs TRBV30 and TRBJ1-4; unclear D gene. Germline CDR1 and CDR2: GTSNPN and SVGIG (reference sequence). The CDR3 is 14 amino acids. V lost 1 base to trimming and J lost 8 bases, with 14 bases between them. This CDR3 reads CAWSAPAPGEKLFF. CDR3 coding DNA: TGTGCCTGGAGTGCTCCGGCCCCGGGGGAAAAACTGTTTTTT.

The chain is built from TRBV29-1 and TRBJ1-1; D not certain. V was trimmed by 4 bases and J by 0 bases, leaving 6 bases between them. There are 12 residues in the CDR3. Germline loops: CDR1 SQVTM, CDR2 ANQGSEA. CDR3 sequence: CSVGYMNTEAFF. CDR3 nucleotides: TGCAGCGTTGGTTACATGAACACTGAAGCTTTCTTT. The full variable domain, its missing parts supplied by reference TRBV29-1 and TRBJ1-1, is SAVISQKPSRDICQRGTSLTIQCQVDSQVTMMFWYRQQPGQSLTLIATANQGSEATYESGFVIDKFPISRPNLTFSTLTVSNMSPEDSSIYLCSVGYMNTEAFFGQGTRLTVV.

The chain has TRBV5-8 and TRBJ2-2, with 8 positions matching TRBD2. In germline, CDR1 is SGHTS, CDR2 YDEGEE. The CDR3 spans 15 residues. Trimming took 10 bases from V and 2 from J; bases not matched to a gene: 10. The CDR3 DNA sequence: TGTGCCCAGCCCGGGAGGGACGGAAACACCGGGGAGCTGTTTTTT. Translating it yields CAQPGRDGNTGELFF.

V usage is TRBV28 and J usage is TRBJ2-7, with D uncertain. The CDR3 loop spans 11 amino acids. Looked up from germline, CDR1 is MDHEN and CDR2 is SYDVKM. Trimming cost V 6 bases and J 4 bases, with 7 bases left between them. The CDR3 reads CASRVAYEQYF. CDR3 in DNA: TGTGCCAGCAGAGTGGCATACGAGCAGTACTTC. Filled out from reference TRBV28 and TRBJ2-7, the complete variable domain reads DVKVTQSSRYLVKRTGEKVFLECVQDMDHENMFWYRQDPGLGLRLIYFSYDVKMKEKGDIPEGYSVSREKKERFSLILESASTNQTSMYLCASRVAYEQYFGPGTRLTVT.

The rearrangement uses TRBV6-5 and TRBJ2-7, with 11 nucleotides matching TRBD1. CDR1 is MNHEY, CDR2 SVGAGI, per germline. The CDR3 is 15 amino acids. V dropped 2 bases and J dropped 4; count of bases not matched to a gene: 4. CDR3 DNA: TGTGCCAGCAGTTACCGGGACAGGGGGTCATACGAGCAGTACTTC. It codes for CASSYRDRGSYEQYF.

This chain connects TRBV7-8 to TRBJ2-3; 8 nucleotides align to TRBD2. V dropped 0 bases and J dropped 1; count of bases not matched to a gene: 21. Per germline, CDR1 SGHVS and CDR2 FQNEAQ. CDR3 length equals 22 residues. The CDR3 here is CASSLASGIESGSFTRTDTQYF. The CDR3 bases are TGTGCCAGCAGCTTAGCGTCCGGAATCGAGAGCGGGAGTTTTACCCGCACAGATACGCAGTATTTT.

The chain employs TRBV5-4 and TRBJ2-7; 9 nucleotides line up with TRBD2. The germline gives CDR1 SGHNT, CDR2 YYREEE (reference sequence). V was clipped by 0 bases and J by 1 base; unmatched bases: 2. The CDR3 sequence is 15 residues long. CDR3 nucleotide sequence: TGTGCCAGCAGCTTGGGTGCGGGGGGGTCCTACGAGCAGTACTTC. It specifies CASSLGAGGSYEQYF.

The chain links TRBV28 to TRBJ2-2; tentatively, D is TRBD2 (5 bases). Germline CDR1 reads MDHEN; CDR2 reads SYDVKM. The CDR3 loop spans 15 amino acids. The V end lost 0 bases, the J end lost 0 bases, and 5 bases lay between the germline ends. The CDR3 spells CASSLWGANTGELFF. The CDR3 region has the DNA TGTGCCAGCAGTTTATGGGGAGCGAACACCGGGGAGCTGTTTTTT.

The gene calls are TRBV15 and TRBJ2-1; no clear D. There are 14 residues in the CDR3. Trimming stripped 0 bases from V and 4 bases from J, with 7 bases between. CDR1 is LNHNV, CDR2 YYDKDF, per germline (reference sequence). DNA for the CDR3: TGTGCCACCAGCAGAGATGTAGAGTACAATGAGCAGTTCTTC. Its translation is CATSRDVEYNEQFF.

The genes are TRBV19 and TRBJ2-3; 7 positions match TRBD2. The CDR3 runs to 15 residues. V dropped 2 bases and J dropped 6; count of bases not matched to a gene: 8. Germline V gene lookup returns CDR1 LNHDA and CDR2 SQIVND (reference sequence). In DNA, the CDR3 is TGTGCCAGTAGTATATGGCTAGCGGCCCGGGATACGCAGTATTTT. Translation gives CASSIWLAARDTQYF.